These 4 T cell receptor beta chains were sequenced from one sample in a study of Tregs in tolerant kidney transplant recipients. Libraries were prepared by immunoSEQ multiplex PCR; TCRdb keeps only in-frame clonotypes and omits some of them. The sample contains roughly 66,000 clones, approximately 92% of which appear only once. Specimen: CD8+ T cells from blood, collected before the transplant. These receptors all stem from a human donor who received a combined kidney and bone marrow transplant.

The chain combines TRBV7-9 with TRBJ2-7; D not resolved. The CDR3 sequence is 12 residues long. Germline loops: CDR1 SEHNR, CDR2 FQNEAQ (reference sequence). V was shortened by 8 bases and J by 1 base, with 9 bases between the two germline ends. Here the CDR3 DNA reads TGTGCCAGCCAACCCCTATCCTACGAGCAGTACTTC. The encoded protein is CASQPLSYEQYF.

The chain combines TRBV9 with TRBJ1-2, with D unclear. The CDR3 sequence is 15 residues long. V dropped 3 bases and J dropped 8 bases, with 20 bases sitting between them. Germline CDR1 reads SGDLS; CDR2 reads YYNGEE. CDR3 bases: TGTGCCAGCAGCGCCCCCGTGGACGGAGGACTCGGCTACACCTTC. Translated, it gives CASSAPVDGGLGYTF.

V gene TRBV28 combines with J gene TRBJ1-2, with D uncertain. The V and J ends lost 2 bases and 8 bases respectively, with 9 bases between them. CDR3 size: 12 residues. Germline CDR1 is MDHEN and CDR2 is SYDVKM. For the CDR3, the DNA is TGTGCCAGCAGTTTAGATCAGAACGGCTACACCTTC. Protein product: CASSLDQNGYTF.

This chain connects TRBV5-8 to TRBJ1-5; possible D gene TRBD1, 6 bases. The V gene's germline CDR1 is SGHTS and CDR2 YDEGEE. V lost 1 base and J lost 1, with 12 bases in between. The CDR3 runs to 16 residues. The CDR3 loop reads CASSLFLTGSNQPQHF. The CDR3, as DNA: TGTGCCAGCAGCTTGTTCCTAACAGGGAGCAATCAGCCCCAGCATTTT.